These 10 T cell receptor beta chains were all obtained from the same sample, sequenced in a study of control samples from healthy donors and cancer patients. Clones were sequenced by immunoSEQ multiplex PCR, and TCRdb holds only the in-frame ones, with some missing. The data show under 150,000 clones, roughly 84% seen once. The sample consisted of blood. The origin of the receptors is a man aged 40-49 years in good health.

This chain links TRBV3-1 (or the pseudogene TRBV3-2) with TRBJ2-7, with 13 bases matching TRBD2. The V and J ends lost 10 bases and 1 base, in that order; junction bases with no gene match: 10. The CDR3 runs to 16 residues. Germline CDR1 LGHDT, CDR2 YNNKEL (reference sequence). The CDR3 bases are TGTGCCATCCGGACTAGCGGGGGACGCCAATCCTACGAGCAGTACTTC. Amino acids: CAIRTSGGRQSYEQYF.

The V gene is TRBV7-2, the J gene TRBJ1-5; D possibly corresponds to TRBD1 (5 bases). The V gene's germline CDR1 is SGHTA and CDR2 FQGNSA. The germline V and J ends were trimmed by 1 base and 0 bases, with 7 bases remaining between them. The CDR3 runs 15 residues. The CDR3: CASSLGGTSNQPQHF. CDR3 bases: TGTGCCAGCAGCTTAGGAGGGACTAGCAATCAGCCCCAGCATTTT.

In this sample, this clone turned up once. This chain connects TRBV7-2 to TRBJ2-5; tentatively, D is TRBD1 or TRBD2 (7 bases each). The CDR3 is made up of 15 amino acids. The germline V gene encodes CDR1 SGHTA and CDR2 FQGNSA. V shed 5 bases and J shed 2 bases, with 15 bases lying between them. The CDR3 loop reads CASSPGGGGQETQYF. The CDR3 DNA reads as TGTGCCAGCAGCCCAGGGGGAGGGGGACAAGAGACCCAGTACTTC.

The chain employs TRBV15 and TRBJ2-3; D may match TRBD1 or TRBD2 (6 bases each). In germline, CDR1 is LNHNV, CDR2 YYDKDF (reference sequence). This CDR3 has 15 residues. Trimming removed 1 base from V and 6 bases from J, with 14 bases in between. The chain's CDR3 is CATSRVRGPWDTQYF. The CDR3 bases are TGTGCCACCAGCAGAGTACGGGGGCCCTGGGATACGCAGTATTTT.

This clone was seen only a few times. This chain joins TRBV9 and TRBJ2-6, with a tentative D call TRBD1 (5 bases). The CDR3 is 16 residues long. The germline V gene encodes CDR1 SGDLS and CDR2 YYNGEE. Deletions cut 5 bases from V and 2 bases from J, with 14 bases between. This chain's CDR3 is CASSIDRPPGANVLTF. DNA of the CDR3: TGTGCCAGCAGTATCGACAGACCCCCTGGGGCCAACGTCCTGACTTTC.

This clone occurred a few times. Other DNA sequences in the same sample also yield this CDR3. The chain joins TRBV7-9 to TRBJ1-1, with D maybe TRBD1 (5 bases). V gave up 1 base and J gave up 0 bases, with 9 bases separating them. The CDR3 extends over 15 amino acids. The germline V gene encodes CDR1 SEHNR and CDR2 FQNEAQ (reference sequence). The CDR3 bases are TGTGCCAGCAGCTTAGGGGGCCCGATGAACACTGAAGCTTTCTTT. This codes for CASSLGGPMNTEAFF.

Details on this clone: A much larger clone lies one base from this, so it may be a read error. V and J are TRBV4-1 and TRBJ1-6, with 9 bases that match TRBD1. This CDR3 is built from 15 residues. J was trimmed by 7 bases and V by 0 bases; bases with no gene match: 1. Germline V lookup: CDR1 MGHRA, CDR2 YSYEKL. The DNA of the CDR3 is TGCGCCAGCAGCCAAGATGGACAGGGGAATTCACCCCTCCACTTT. It is translated as CASSQDGQGNSPLHF.

The chain combines TRBV18 with TRBJ1-1; perhaps TRBD1 as D (6 bases). Germline V gene lookup returns CDR1 KGHSH and CDR2 LQKENI. This CDR3 comprises 14 residues. V dropped 5 bases and J dropped 3 bases, with 13 bases sitting between them. The CDR3 is CASSVGGGYTEAFF. The CDR3 bases are TGTGCCAGCTCAGTCGGAGGGGGATACACTGAAGCTTTCTTT. Looking up the rest from reference TRBV18 and TRBJ1-1 gives the full variable domain: NAGVMQNPRHLVRRRGQEARLRCSPMKGHSHVYWYRQLPEEGLKFMVYLQKENIIDESGMPKERFSAEFPKEGPSILRIQQVVRGDSAAYFCASSVGGGYTEAFFGQGTRLTVV.

This chain uses TRBV5-1 with TRBJ2-5, with 15 bases that match TRBD2. This CDR3 has 15 residues. Germline CDR1 reads SGHRS; CDR2 reads YFSETQ. The J segment lost 7 bases and the V segment lost 5 bases, leaving 6 bases of the junction unmatched. CDR3 amino acids: CASSSGLAGGGTQYF. As DNA, the CDR3 is TGCGCCAGCAGTTCGGGACTAGCGGGGGGCGGGACCCAGTACTTC.

The CDR3 sequence is CATRRGLYEQYF. CDR3 DNA: TGTGCCACCCGCAGGGGCTTATACGAGCAGTACTTC. The J gene is TRBJ2-7, the V gene TRBV28, with TRBD1 as a possible D gene (6 bases). Trimming cost V 10 bases and J 4 bases, with 14 bases left between them. The CDR3 has 12 amino acids. Germline lookup yields CDR1 MDHEN and CDR2 SYDVKM. The full variable domain, completed using reference TRBV28 and TRBJ2-7, is DVKVTQSSRYLVKRTGEKVFLECVQDMDHENMFWYRQDPGLGLRLIYFSYDVKMKEKGDIPEGYSVSREKKERFSLILESASTNQTSMYLCATRRGLYEQYFGPGTRLTVT.